Listed here is a single T cell receptor (beta chain). The antigen remains undetermined. This sample was taken from a study of T cell repertoires in cytomegalovirus infection. Study-wide background: The public TCR beta signatures pointed to both CMV infection and matching HLA type.

TCRdb ran MiXCR on the reads and lists one entry per CDR3 protein. In the table there are fewer than 200,000 distinct CDR3 sequences, 8.5% to 10% of which are singletons. The V and J ends lost 0 bases and 4 bases respectively, with 16 bases between them. Germline V gene data show CDR1 as SGHRS and CDR2 as YFSETQ. This CDR3 is 16 amino acids long. Study observations and caveats: CMV-specific TCR beta clonotypes restricted by HLA-C were the ones dominating the ex vivo response. Identification of carriers of CMV plus the relevant HLA was performed using cumulative public TCR beta family frequency.

This TCR was sampled from a human donor in good health (CMV status not recorded). Some clones in this sample may be carry-over from other donors' samples. The chain links TRBV5-1 to TRBJ1-1; D ambiguous. The source material was PBMCs. The CDR3 nucleotides read TGCGCCAGCAGCTTGGGGGCGTTCGGGGATTCCACTGAAGCTTTCTTT. This sequence encodes CASSLGAFGDSTEAFF. Together with reference TRBV5-1 and TRBJ1-1, the CDR3 gives the full variable domain: KAGVTQTPRYLIKTRGQQVTLSCSPISGHRSVSWYQQTPGQGLQFLFEYFSETQRNKGNFPGRFSGRQFSNSRSEMNVSTLELGDSALYLCASSLGAFGDSTEAFFGQGTRLTVV.